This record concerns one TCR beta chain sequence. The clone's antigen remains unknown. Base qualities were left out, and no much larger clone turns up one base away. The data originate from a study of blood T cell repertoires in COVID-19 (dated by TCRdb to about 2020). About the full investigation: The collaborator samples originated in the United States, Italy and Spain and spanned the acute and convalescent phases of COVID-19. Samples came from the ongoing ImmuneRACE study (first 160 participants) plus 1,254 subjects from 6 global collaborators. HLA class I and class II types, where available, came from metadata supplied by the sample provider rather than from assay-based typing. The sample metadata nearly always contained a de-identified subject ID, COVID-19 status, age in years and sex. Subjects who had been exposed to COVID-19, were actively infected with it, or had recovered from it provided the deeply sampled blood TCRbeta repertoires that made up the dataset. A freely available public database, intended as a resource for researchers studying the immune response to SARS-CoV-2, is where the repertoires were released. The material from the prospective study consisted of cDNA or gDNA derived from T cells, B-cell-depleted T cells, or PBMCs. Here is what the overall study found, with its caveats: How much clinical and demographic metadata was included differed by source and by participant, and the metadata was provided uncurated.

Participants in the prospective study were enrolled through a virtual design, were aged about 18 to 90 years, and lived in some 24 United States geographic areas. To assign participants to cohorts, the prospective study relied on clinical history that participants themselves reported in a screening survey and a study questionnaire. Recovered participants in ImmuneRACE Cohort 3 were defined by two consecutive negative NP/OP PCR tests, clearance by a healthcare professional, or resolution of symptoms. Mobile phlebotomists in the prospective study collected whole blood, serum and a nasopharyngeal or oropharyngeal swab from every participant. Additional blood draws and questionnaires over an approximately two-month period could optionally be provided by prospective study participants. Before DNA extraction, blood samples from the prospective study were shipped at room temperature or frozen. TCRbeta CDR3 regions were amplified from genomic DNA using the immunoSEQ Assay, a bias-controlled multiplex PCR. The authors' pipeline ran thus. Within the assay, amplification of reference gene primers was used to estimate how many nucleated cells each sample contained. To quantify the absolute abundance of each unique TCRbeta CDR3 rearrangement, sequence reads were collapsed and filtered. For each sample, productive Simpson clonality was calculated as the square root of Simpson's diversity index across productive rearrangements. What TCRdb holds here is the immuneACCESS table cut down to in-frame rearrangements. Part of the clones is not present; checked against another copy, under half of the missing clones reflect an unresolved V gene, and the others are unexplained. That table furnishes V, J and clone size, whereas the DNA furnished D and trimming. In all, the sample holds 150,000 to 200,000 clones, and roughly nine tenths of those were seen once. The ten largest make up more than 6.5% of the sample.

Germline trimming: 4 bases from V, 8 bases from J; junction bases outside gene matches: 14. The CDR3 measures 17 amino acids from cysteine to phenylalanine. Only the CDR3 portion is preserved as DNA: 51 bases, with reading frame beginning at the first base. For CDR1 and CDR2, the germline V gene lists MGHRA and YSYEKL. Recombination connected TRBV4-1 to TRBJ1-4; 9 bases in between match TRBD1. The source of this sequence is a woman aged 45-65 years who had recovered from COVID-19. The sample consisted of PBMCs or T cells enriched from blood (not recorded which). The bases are TGCGCCAGCAGCCGTCCCGGGACAGGGATCGGTCCGGAAAAACTGTTTTTT. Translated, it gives CASSRPGTGIGPEKLFF.